Listed below are T cell receptor beta chains from one sample, sequenced in a study of CD8 T cells in Susac syndrome. One entry per CDR3 protein, called by TCRdb with MiXCR from the immunoSEQ multiplex PCR reads. The table lists approximately 170,000 distinct CDR3 sequences, around 90% of them singletons, with more than 0.07% in the top ten. Sequencing was carried out using CD4+ T cells from PBMCs. These receptors originate from a human donor in good health. CDR3s include the opening cysteine and the closing phenylalanine or tryptophan. D genes are given only for firm matches. Clone sizes are given selectively: once, few, many, or a class where the clone is expanded.

TRBD1 | TRBJ1-4 | NA | TRBV4-1 | CASSKNAGTANGKLFF | TGCGCCAGCAGCAAAAACGCTGGGACAGCAAATGGAAAACTGTTTTTT
TRBD2 | TRBJ2-7 | NA | TRBV29-1 | CSAGGGSSGSSYEQYF | TGCAGCGCTGGGGGAGGGTCAAGCGGGAGCTCCTACGAGCAGTACTTC
NA | TRBJ2-7 | NA | TRBV29-1 | CSARGQNGLHEQYF | TGCAGCGCAAGAGGACAGAATGGCTTACACGAGCAGTACTTC
TRBD1 | TRBJ2-7 | NA | TRBV7-9 | CASSFGTGGYEQYF | TGTGCCAGCAGCTTCGGGACAGGGGGCTACGAGCAGTACTTC
TRBD2 | TRBJ2-7 | NA | TRBV11-2 | CASSFSGETYEQYF | TGTGCCAGCAGCTTTAGCGGGGAGACCTACGAGCAGTACTTC
NA | TRBJ2-1 | few | TRBV5-1 | CASSLDDNEQFF | TGCGCCAGCAGCTTGGACGACAATGAGCAGTTCTTC
NA | TRBJ2-3 | NA | TRBV20-1 | CSARAQRADTDTQYF | TGCAGTGCTAGGGCCCAGCGGGCGGACACAGATACGCAGTATTTT
TRBD2 | TRBJ2-7 | NA | TRBV9 | CASSAGTSGYYEQYF | TGTGCCAGCAGCGCCGGGACTAGCGGTTACTACGAGCAGTACTTC
NA | TRBJ2-2 | NA | TRBV5-1 | CASFRTVNTGELFF | TGCGCCAGCTTTCGGACTGTAAACACCGGGGAGCTGTTTTTT
TRBD1 | TRBJ2-5 | NA | TRBV28 | CASSLMGQGAGETQYF | TGTGCCAGCAGTTTAATGGGACAGGGGGCAGGAGAGACCCAGTACTTC
TRBD2 | TRBJ2-1 | NA | TRBV7-9 | CASSRRETSGSNEQFF | TGTGCCAGCAGCCGACGGGAAACTAGCGGGAGCAATGAGCAGTTCTTC
NA | TRBJ1-5 | NA | TRBV7-9 | CASSRGRGLASVQPQHF | TGTGCCAGCAGCCGCGGACGGGGACTTGCCTCTGTTCAGCCCCAGCATTTT
NA | TRBJ2-5 | NA | TRBV7-9 | CASSLEAYGGAQYF | TGTGCCAGCAGCTTAGAAGCGTACGGGGGAGCCCAGTACTTC
TRBD1 | TRBJ2-2 | NA | TRBV5-1 | CASSIGTGKPGELFF | TGCGCCAGCAGCATCGGGACAGGGAAGCCCGGGGAGCTGTTTTTT
TRBD1 | TRBJ1-1 | NA | TRBV19 | CASSNVWAGGGTEAFF | TGTGCCAGTAGTAACGTATGGGCAGGGGGCGGCACTGAAGCTTTCTTT
TRBD2 | TRBJ2-1 | NA | TRBV2 | CASKETSGRPRDNEQFF | TGTGCCAGCAAGGAGACTAGCGGGAGGCCTCGGGACAATGAGCAGTTCTTC
NA | TRBJ2-7 | NA | TRBV20-1 | CSARDPGSSYEQYF | TGCAGTGCTAGGGATCCGGGCTCCTCCTACGAGCAGTACTTC
NA | TRBJ1-1 | NA | TRBV20-1 | CSATRLDTEAFF | TGCAGTGCTACCCGATTAGACACTGAAGCTTTCTTT
TRBD1 | TRBJ2-7 | NA | TRBV20-1 | CSAAGQGPYEQYF | TGCAGTGCTGCCGGACAGGGCCCCTACGAGCAGTACTTC
NA | TRBJ2-7 | NA | TRBV28 | CASSAQGLTYEQYF | TGTGCCAGCAGTGCTCAGGGGCTTACCTACGAGCAGTACTTC
NA | TRBJ1-5 | NA | TRBV20-1 | CSASPGGRQPQHF | TGCAGTGCCTCTCCCGGGGGGCGGCAGCCCCAGCATTTT
NA | TRBJ1-2 | NA | TRBV14 | CASSQDRTSYGYTF | TGTGCCAGCAGCCAAGATCGAACATCCTATGGCTACACCTTC
TRBD2 | TRBJ2-3 | once | TRBV27 | CASGRAGTDTQYF | TGTGCCAGCGGGAGGGCCGGCACAGATACGCAGTATTTT
NA | TRBJ2-5 | NA | TRBV5-1 | CASSLLGSRQETQYF | TGCGCCAGCAGCTTGCTAGGGAGCAGGCAAGAGACCCAGTACTTC
TRBD2 | TRBJ2-3 | NA | TRBV7-9 | CASSSTSGRTDTQYF | TGTGCCAGCAGCTCGACTAGCGGGAGAACAGATACGCAGTATTTT
NA | TRBJ2-2 | NA | TRBV4-3 | CASSQGEATGELFF | TGCGCCAGCAGCCAAGGGGAAGCCACCGGGGAGCTGTTTTTT
NA | TRBJ1-5 | NA | TRBV6-2/TRBV6-3 | CASTQGNQPQHF | TGTGCCAGCACCCAGGGGAATCAGCCCCAGCATTTT
NA | TRBJ1-1 | NA | TRBV20-1 | CSASPGYMNTEAFF | TGCAGTGCTAGCCCGGGGTACATGAACACTGAAGCTTTCTTT
NA | TRBJ2-7 | NA | TRBV18 | CASSRGAQTYEQYF | TGTGCCAGCTCACGTGGGGCGCAGACCTACGAGCAGTACTTC
NA | TRBJ2-7 | NA | TRBV20-1 | CSATPGLTSYEQYF | TGCAGTGCCACGCCGGGACTCACATCCTACGAGCAGTACTTC
NA | TRBJ1-5 | NA | TRBV20-1 | CSAMNSDQPQHF | TGCAGTGCCATGAACAGCGATCAGCCCCAGCATTTT
NA | TRBJ2-3 | NA | TRBV5-1 | CASSSSSSTDTQYF | TGCGCCAGCAGCTCTAGTTCAAGCACAGATACGCAGTATTTT
NA | TRBJ1-1 | NA | TRBV29-1 | CSVDKNTEAFF | TGCAGCGTTGACAAGAACACTGAAGCTTTCTTT
TRBD1 | TRBJ1-4 | NA | TRBV2 | CASRGQATNEKLFF | TGTGCCAGCAGGGGACAGGCCACTAATGAAAAACTGTTTTTT
NA | TRBJ1-6 | NA | TRBV27 | CASSNLGWSSPLHF | TGTGCCAGCAGTAATTTAGGTTGGTCGTCACCCCTCCACTTT
NA | TRBJ2-4 | NA | TRBV27 | CASSFGGAIAKNIQYF | TGTGCCAGCAGTTTTGGGGGGGCTATAGCCAAAAACATTCAGTACTTC
TRBD1 | TRBJ2-3 | NA | TRBV4-1 | CASSRARQGIKDTQYF | TGCGCCAGCAGCCGGGCACGACAGGGGATCAAAGATACGCAGTATTTT
NA | TRBJ2-3 | NA | TRBV5-1 | CASSLELSTDTQYF | TGCGCCAGCAGCTTGGAGTTAAGCACAGATACGCAGTATTTT
TRBD2 | TRBJ2-1 | NA | TRBV20-1 | CSAGSGRALGEQFF | TGCAGTGCTGGGAGCGGGAGGGCCCTCGGTGAGCAGTTCTTC
NA | TRBJ2-7 | NA | TRBV20-1 | CSALKGYEQYF | TGCAGTGCTTTAAAGGGGTACGAGCAGTACTTC
TRBD2 | TRBJ2-3 | NA | TRBV2 | CASRETSGAPAADTQYF | TGTGCCAGCAGGGAGACTAGCGGGGCCCCCGCAGCAGATACGCAGTATTTT
NA | TRBJ2-5 | NA | TRBV29-1 | CSVGGGEETQYF | TGCAGCGTTGGGGGGGGCGAGGAGACCCAGTACTTC
NA | TRBJ2-1 | NA | TRBV20-1 | CSAYVKREQFF | TGCAGTGCTTATGTGAAGCGTGAGCAGTTCTTC
TRBD1 | TRBJ2-7 | NA | TRBV29-1 | CSVGQGAGEQYF | TGCAGCGTTGGACAGGGGGCTGGGGAGCAGTACTTC
NA | TRBJ2-7 | NA | TRBV2 | CASSEGTYEQYF | TGTGCCAGCAGTGAAGGCACCTACGAGCAGTACTTC
NA | TRBJ2-3 | NA | TRBV5-1 | CASTSGVSTDTQYF | TGCGCCAGCACCTCAGGGGTTAGCACAGATACGCAGTATTTT
TRBD1 | TRBJ2-1 | NA | TRBV5-6 | CASSFDREGEQFF | TGTGCCAGCAGCTTCGACAGGGAAGGGGAGCAGTTCTTC
TRBD1 | TRBJ2-7 | NA | TRBV6-5 | CASRSGTGRYGQYF | TGTGCCAGCAGGTCCGGGACAGGTCGTTACGGGCAGTACTTC